A selection of T cell receptor beta chains follows, all from one sample in a study of blood T cell repertoires in COVID-19. Assay used: immunoSEQ multiplex PCR; TCRdb lists only in-frame clones, some missing. The table records 300,000 to 400,000 clones, around nine tenths of them present only once. The sequenced sample was peripheral blood. The receptors derive from a woman aged 18-29 years who had recovered from COVID-19. Each CDR3 is given with its conserved first and last residue. Each record gives: CDR3 DNA, CDR3 protein, D gene, V gene, J gene, clone size. D genes are given only for firm matches. Clone size, where shown, is once, few, many, or a class for clones that have expanded.

CDR3 DNA: TGTGCCAGCAGCGCCGTCCTGACAGGGGGCAGAGAGACCCAGTACTTC
CDR3 protein: CASSAVLTGGRETQYF
D gene: TRBD1
V gene: TRBV5-6
J gene: TRBJ2-5
clone size: once

CDR3 DNA: TGTGCCAGCTCACCACCGTCCGACAGTAAAAACATTCAGTACTTC
CDR3 protein: CASSPPSDSKNIQYF
D gene: -
V gene: TRBV18
J gene: TRBJ2-4
clone size: -

CDR3 DNA: TGTGCCAGCAGCCCCAACGGGGTAGCCGAGCCCCAGCATTTT
CDR3 protein: CASSPNGVAEPQHF
D gene: -
V gene: TRBV5-5
J gene: TRBJ1-5
clone size: -

CDR3 DNA: TGTGCCAGACAACCGGGACAGGTTGGTGGAAACACCATATATTTT
CDR3 protein: CARQPGQVGGNTIYF
D gene: TRBD1
V gene: TRBV5-6
J gene: TRBJ1-3
clone size: -

CDR3 DNA: TGTGCCAGCTCACCAAGCCAGGGTTGGTCACCCCTCCACTTT
CDR3 protein: CASSPSQGWSPLHF
D gene: -
V gene: TRBV18
J gene: TRBJ1-6
clone size: -

CDR3 DNA: TGTGCCAGTAGTATTTCTAGCGGGAGTGAGCAGTTCTTC
CDR3 protein: CASSISSGSEQFF
D gene: TRBD2
V gene: TRBV19
J gene: TRBJ2-1
clone size: -

CDR3 DNA: TGTGCCAGCAGGACAGGGAGCTCTGGAAACACCATATATTTT
CDR3 protein: CASRTGSSGNTIYF
D gene: TRBD1
V gene: TRBV5-5
J gene: TRBJ1-3
clone size: -

CDR3 DNA: TGTGCCAGCAGCCGTACAATAGGAGGGAATGAAAAACTGTTTTTT
CDR3 protein: CASSRTIGGNEKLFF
D gene: -
V gene: TRBV7-6
J gene: TRBJ1-4
clone size: -

CDR3 DNA: TGTGCTAGTGGTCCCGATTCTAGCGCGAGGAACAATGAGCAGTTCTTC
CDR3 protein: CASGPDSSARNNEQFF
D gene: -
V gene: TRBV12-5
J gene: TRBJ2-1
clone size: -

CDR3 DNA: TGCAGCGTTGATGGGACAGGGGTGGATGGCTACACCTTC
CDR3 protein: CSVDGTGVDGYTF
D gene: TRBD1
V gene: TRBV29-1
J gene: TRBJ1-2
clone size: -

CDR3 DNA: TGTGCCAGCTCATCCGGGACAGGGGACTACAATGAGCAGTTCTTC
CDR3 protein: CASSSGTGDYNEQFF
D gene: TRBD1
V gene: TRBV18
J gene: TRBJ2-1
clone size: -

CDR3 DNA: TGTGCCAGCAGTGGTGGGGGGACGGGGCGAGAGACCCAGTACTTC
CDR3 protein: CASSGGGTGRETQYF
D gene: -
V gene: TRBV13
J gene: TRBJ2-5
clone size: -

CDR3 DNA: TGTGCCAGCAGTTACTCGGGACAGGGGGCGAAAAGGGAGGAGTTCTTC
CDR3 protein: CASSYSGQGAKREEFF
D gene: TRBD1
V gene: TRBV6-2/TRBV6-3
J gene: TRBJ2-1
clone size: -

CDR3 DNA: TGTGCCAGTAGTCCCCGGGACAGATATAATTCACCCCTCCACTTT
CDR3 protein: CASSPRDRYNSPLHF
D gene: TRBD1
V gene: TRBV19
J gene: TRBJ1-6
clone size: -

CDR3 DNA: TGTGCCAGCAGCTTAGGTAGTTCTGGCAGGAGGGATGGCTACACCTTC
CDR3 protein: CASSLGSSGRRDGYTF
D gene: -
V gene: TRBV7-9
J gene: TRBJ1-2
clone size: -

CDR3 DNA: TGCGCCAGCAGCCCACGGCTCGGACAGGGTGACACCGGGGAGCTGTTTTTT
CDR3 protein: CASSPRLGQGDTGELFF
D gene: TRBD1
V gene: TRBV5-1
J gene: TRBJ2-2
clone size: -

CDR3 DNA: TGTGCCAGCAGCGGCATCGGACAGGGAGGAATGAACACTGAAGCTTTCTTT
CDR3 protein: CASSGIGQGGMNTEAFF
D gene: TRBD1
V gene: TRBV7-9
J gene: TRBJ1-1
clone size: once

CDR3 DNA: TGTGCCAGCAGTTACCTCGGGGGTTGGCAGCCCCAGCATTTT
CDR3 protein: CASSYLGGWQPQHF
D gene: -
V gene: TRBV6-2/TRBV6-3
J gene: TRBJ1-5
clone size: -

CDR3 DNA: TGTGCCAGCAGCTTAGAGCAGGAAACTCTGAACACTGAAGCTTTCTTT
CDR3 protein: CASSLEQETLNTEAFF
D gene: -
V gene: TRBV11-3
J gene: TRBJ1-1
clone size: once

CDR3 DNA: TGTGCCAGCAGCCGCCCCACAGAGAACACTGAAGCTTTCTTT
CDR3 protein: CASSRPTENTEAFF
D gene: -
V gene: TRBV5-8
J gene: TRBJ1-1
clone size: -

CDR3 DNA: TGTGCAAGTCGCTTAGATTGCGGAGCTTTCTTT
CDR3 protein: CASRLDCGAFF
D gene: -
V gene: TRBV12-2
J gene: TRBJ1-1
clone size: -

CDR3 DNA: TGTGCCAGCAGTGGACAGGGAGAGGATGGCTACACCTTC
CDR3 protein: CASSGQGEDGYTF
D gene: TRBD1
V gene: TRBV6-4
J gene: TRBJ1-2
clone size: -

CDR3 DNA: TGCGCCAGCAGCCACGGACTAGCGGGAGGTACCGGGGAGCTGTTTTTT
CDR3 protein: CASSHGLAGGTGELFF
D gene: TRBD2
V gene: TRBV4-1
J gene: TRBJ2-2
clone size: -

CDR3 DNA: TGTGCCAGCAGCTGGGGACTAGCGGTCTCCTACAATGAGCAGTTCTTC
CDR3 protein: CASSWGLAVSYNEQFF
D gene: TRBD2
V gene: TRBV7-2
J gene: TRBJ2-1
clone size: once

CDR3 DNA: TGTGCCAGCAGTTTCATTAGCTTCACAGATACGCAGTATTTT
CDR3 protein: CASSFISFTDTQYF
D gene: -
V gene: TRBV28
J gene: TRBJ2-3
clone size: -

CDR3 DNA: TGCGCCAGCAGCACAGGACTAGCGGGAGTCAACACCGGGGAGCTGTTTTTT
CDR3 protein: CASSTGLAGVNTGELFF
D gene: TRBD2
V gene: TRBV5-1
J gene: TRBJ2-2
clone size: -

CDR3 DNA: TGTGCCAGCAGCCGAGTTGAATGGGGACAGAACACTGAAGCTTTCTTT
CDR3 protein: CASSRVEWGQNTEAFF
D gene: -
V gene: TRBV4-2
J gene: TRBJ1-1
clone size: -

CDR3 DNA: TGTGCCAGCAGCGCGGGTGGCCCCGACTCTGGAAACACCATATATTTT
CDR3 protein: CASSAGGPDSGNTIYF
D gene: -
V gene: TRBV5-4
J gene: TRBJ1-3
clone size: -

CDR3 DNA: TGTGCCAGCAGACCACTAAGACAGGATATTAATGAAAAACTGTTTTTT
CDR3 protein: CASRPLRQDINEKLFF
D gene: -
V gene: TRBV27
J gene: TRBJ1-4
clone size: -

CDR3 DNA: TGTGCCAGCAGCCAAGATCCTAGCGGGAGGGCCATTGAGCAGTTCTTC
CDR3 protein: CASSQDPSGRAIEQFF
D gene: TRBD2
V gene: TRBV3-1/TRBV3-2
J gene: TRBJ2-1
clone size: -

CDR3 DNA: TGCGCCAGCAGCCAAGTCCCTGGCGGGATCTACAATGAGCAGTTCTTC
CDR3 protein: CASSQVPGGIYNEQFF
D gene: -
V gene: TRBV4-1
J gene: TRBJ2-1
clone size: many

CDR3 DNA: TGCGCCAGCAGCCTGGGCGGTAACCACAATGAGCAGTTCTTC
CDR3 protein: CASSLGGNHNEQFF
D gene: -
V gene: TRBV5-1
J gene: TRBJ2-1
clone size: -

CDR3 DNA: TGCAGCGCAACCGGACAGGCCGGCACAGATACGCAGTATTTT
CDR3 protein: CSATGQAGTDTQYF
D gene: TRBD1
V gene: TRBV29-1
J gene: TRBJ2-3
clone size: -

CDR3 DNA: TGTGCCAGCAATGTGGGGAGCTATGGCTACACCTTC
CDR3 protein: CASNVGSYGYTF
D gene: -
V gene: TRBV6-5
J gene: TRBJ1-2
clone size: once

CDR3 DNA: TGTGCCAGCAGTGAGAGGTTGGTGGTAGTGGGTGAAGCTTTCTTT
CDR3 protein: CASSERLVVVGEAFF
D gene: -
V gene: TRBV2
J gene: TRBJ1-1
clone size: -

CDR3 DNA: TGTGCCCTTAGGGTGACTAGCGGGAGCTACCGGTACAATGAGCAGTTCTTC
CDR3 protein: CALRVTSGSYRYNEQFF
D gene: TRBD2
V gene: TRBV30
J gene: TRBJ2-1
clone size: -

CDR3 DNA: TGCGCCAGCAGCCAAGATTCGGGACTAGTCTTCAATGAGCAGTTCTTC
CDR3 protein: CASSQDSGLVFNEQFF
D gene: TRBD2
V gene: TRBV4-1
J gene: TRBJ2-1
clone size: -

CDR3 DNA: TGCAGCGTTGGGGGACAGAGAGGAGAGACCCAGTACTTC
CDR3 protein: CSVGGQRGETQYF
D gene: TRBD1
V gene: TRBV29-1
J gene: TRBJ2-5
clone size: -

CDR3 DNA: TGCGCCAGCAGCTTGGAGCCGGGTCGGGGCAATGAGCAGTTCTTC
CDR3 protein: CASSLEPGRGNEQFF
D gene: -
V gene: TRBV5-1
J gene: TRBJ2-1
clone size: -

CDR3 DNA: TGTGCCACCAGTGAGACCGGGACAGGGTTTAATCAGCCCCAGCATTTT
CDR3 protein: CATSETGTGFNQPQHF
D gene: TRBD1
V gene: TRBV24-1
J gene: TRBJ1-5
clone size: many

CDR3 DNA: TGTGCCAGCACCGAAGACATCCGCCCCGCAGGCTACACCTTC
CDR3 protein: CASTEDIRPAGYTF
D gene: -
V gene: TRBV5-6
J gene: TRBJ1-2
clone size: -

CDR3 DNA: TGTGCCAGCAGCTTCCGACTAGCGGGAGGGTATGAGCAGTTCTTC
CDR3 protein: CASSFRLAGGYEQFF
D gene: TRBD2
V gene: TRBV11-2
J gene: TRBJ2-1
clone size: -

CDR3 DNA: TGTGCCAGCAGCTTATTAAATCACGGGACTCAAGAGACCCAGTACTTC
CDR3 protein: CASSLLNHGTQETQYF
D gene: -
V gene: TRBV7-9
J gene: TRBJ2-5
clone size: -

CDR3 DNA: TGTGCCAGCAGTGGAGGGCACACTGAAGCTTTCTTT
CDR3 protein: CASSGGHTEAFF
D gene: -
V gene: TRBV6-6
J gene: TRBJ1-1
clone size: -

CDR3 DNA: TGTGCCAGCAGCCAAGGGCCCCAGGGGTACCCTTATGGCTACACCTTC
CDR3 protein: CASSQGPQGYPYGYTF
D gene: -
V gene: TRBV3-1/TRBV3-2
J gene: TRBJ1-2
clone size: -

CDR3 DNA: TGTGCCAGCAGCTACACAGTGAACACCGGGGAGCTGTTTTTT
CDR3 protein: CASSYTVNTGELFF
D gene: -
V gene: TRBV5-5
J gene: TRBJ2-2
clone size: -